The T cell receptor (beta chain) described here comes from a study of cytotoxic CD8 clonotypes in ibrutinib-treated CLL (dated by TCRdb to the early 2020s). In terms of the full investigation: In this cohort, 15 patients were treatment-naive and roughly ten were relapsed/refractory, while some 18 had unmutated IGHV. An average of approximately 260,000 productive templates and 94,082 productive rearrangements was obtained per sample. Cryopreserved peripheral blood mononuclear cells were obtained before treatment, at response, and at either sustained remission or disease progression. Response samples were obtained after a median of around eleven months of treatment, with a range of about 6 to 36 months. Longitudinal samples were obtainable from 26 of the 86 participants in the trial. Partial responses were observed in 24 patients and complete responses in 2; after a median follow-up of around 68 months, remission was maintained in 14 patients and progression was observed in approximately 12. General study outcomes and caveats: Public clonotypes were rare and either shrank or stayed stable during treatment, and the rise in clonality at ibrutinib response reflected expansion of private clonotypes. At baseline, clonality was higher than in age-matched healthy donors and showed a strong correlation with circulating CD8+ T-cell counts. Lymph node repertoires were not examined, and the timing of sampling was not matched between patients in sustained remission and those whose disease progressed. Clonality rose at ibrutinib response, remained stable during sustained remission, and dropped back toward baseline at progression.

For TCR beta library preparation, about 1.8 micrograms of genomic DNA were isolated from cryopreserved PBMCs. Longitudinal blood samples from CLL patients on ibrutinib monotherapy were analyzed using high-throughput TCR beta sequencing. The patients were enrolled in a single-center, open-label phase 2 trial of ibrutinib monotherapy. The goal of deep resolution MiSeq sequencing was a depth between 1 in 1 million and 1 in 200,000 T cells, and coverage averaged 10x per clonotype. The immunoSEQ hsTCRB Kit was used to generate TCR beta libraries. In the paper's pipeline: The data were analyzed with ImmunoSEQ Analyzer and ImmunoSEQ Data Assistant, and V, D and J gene assignments followed IMGT definitions. Clonality, with values ranging from 0 to 1, was calculated as one minus the normalized Shannon entropy of productive rearrangement frequencies. Only overrepresented clonotypes making up at least 0.05% of the repertoire of each patient were included in the public clonotype analysis. Repertoires from more than ten age-matched healthy donors in immuneACCESS were used as clonality controls. TCRdb stores this immuneACCESS table with in-frame sequences only. Part of the clones is absent; in the studies checked, under half of the shortfall reflects unresolved V genes, and no reason is known for the rest. V, J and clone size are taken as reported in that table, and D and trimming were inferred from the DNA itself. The sample has about 30,000 clones on record, less than 75% of them singletons. The top ten hold approximately 4.7% of the sample.

Comments on this clone: It has no known antigen specificity. Base quality data are lacking; no much larger clone is found one base away.

Sequences SGHVS (CDR1) and FQNEAQ (CDR2) are obtained from the germline V gene. The CDR3 runs 18 residues from the cysteine to the phenylalanine. The DNA shown is the 54-base CDR3, in frame from base 1. The germline V and J ends show losses of 4 bases and 7 bases respectively, and no gene match explains 16 bases of the junction. The material was PBMCs, obtained before ibrutinib treatment. This TCR was sampled from a human donor with chronic lymphocytic leukemia. Here the chain combines TRBV7-8 and TRBJ2-1; TRBD2 agrees with 10 junctional bases. This receptor carries the CDR3 CASSSLGGAGGPGNEQFF. The DNA is as follows: TGTGCCAGCAGCTCCCTGGGCGGAGCGGGAGGGCCGGGAAATGAGCAGTTCTTC.